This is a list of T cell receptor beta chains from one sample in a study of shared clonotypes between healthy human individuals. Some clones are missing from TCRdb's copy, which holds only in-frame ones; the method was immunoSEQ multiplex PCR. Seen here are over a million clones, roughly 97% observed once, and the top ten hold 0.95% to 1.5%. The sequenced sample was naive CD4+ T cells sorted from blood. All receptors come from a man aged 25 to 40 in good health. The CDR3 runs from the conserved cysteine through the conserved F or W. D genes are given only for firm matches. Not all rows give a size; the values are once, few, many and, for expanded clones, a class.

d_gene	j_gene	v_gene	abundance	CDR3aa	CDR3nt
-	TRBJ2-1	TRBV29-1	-	CSVVGNEQFF	TGCAGCGTTGTCGGTAATGAGCAGTTCTTC
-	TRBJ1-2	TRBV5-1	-	CASSIGGNYGYTF	TGCGCCAGCAGCATAGGGGGTAACTATGGCTACACCTTC
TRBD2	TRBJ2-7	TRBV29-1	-	CSVGSGRAGEQYF	TGCAGCGTCGGGAGCGGGAGGGCCGGCGAGCAGTACTTC
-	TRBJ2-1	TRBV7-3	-	CASSSQGHSEQFF	TGTGCCAGCAGCTCGCAGGGGCACAGTGAGCAGTTCTTC
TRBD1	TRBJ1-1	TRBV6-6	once	CASRGTGNTEAFF	TGTGCCAGCAGGGGGACAGGGAACACTGAAGCTTTCTTT
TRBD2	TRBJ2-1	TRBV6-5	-	CASSYSGTRSYNEQFF	TGTGCCAGCAGTTACTCCGGGACTAGATCCTACAATGAGCAGTTCTTC
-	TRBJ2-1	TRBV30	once	CAWKTGSYNEQFF	TGTGCCTGGAAAACGGGCTCCTACAATGAGCAGTTCTTC
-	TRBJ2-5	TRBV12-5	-	CASGFSGGETQYF	TGTGCTAGTGGTTTCTCGGGTGGGGAGACCCAGTACTTC
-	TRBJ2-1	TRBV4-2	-	CASSQGGLGSYNEQFF	TGTGCCAGCAGCCAAGGAGGGTTGGGCTCCTACAATGAGCAGTTCTTC
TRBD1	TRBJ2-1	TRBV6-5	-	CASSPDRGRNEQFF	TGTGCCAGCAGTCCGGACAGGGGGCGCAATGAGCAGTTCTTC
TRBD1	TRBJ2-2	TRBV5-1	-	CASSFRQGAPGELFF	TGCGCCAGCAGCTTCAGACAGGGGGCGCCCGGGGAGCTGTTTTTT
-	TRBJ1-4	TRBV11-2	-	CASSFKGYGTNEKLFF	TGTGCCAGCAGCTTCAAGGGGTACGGTACTAATGAAAAACTGTTTTTT
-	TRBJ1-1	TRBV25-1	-	CASSDSRAAGTEAFF	TGTGCCAGCAGTGATTCGAGAGCCGCGGGGACTGAAGCTTTCTTT
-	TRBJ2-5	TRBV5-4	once	CASMYTGEGETQYF	TGTGCCAGCATGTACACGGGAGAAGGAGAGACCCAGTACTTC
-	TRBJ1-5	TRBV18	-	CASSPSGHFNQPQHF	TGTGCCAGCTCCCCGTCGGGACACTTCAATCAGCCCCAGCATTTT
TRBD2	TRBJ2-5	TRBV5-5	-	CASSPREARETQYF	TGTGCCAGCAGCCCCCGGGAGGCCAGGGAGACCCAGTACTTC
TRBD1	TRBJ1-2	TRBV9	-	CASSPRGTNYGYTF	TGTGCCAGCAGCCCCAGGGGGACTAACTATGGCTACACCTTC
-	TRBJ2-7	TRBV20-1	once	CSAVSPGEQYF	TGCAGTGCTGTTAGCCCCGGCGAGCAGTACTTC
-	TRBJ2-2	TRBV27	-	CASSGFTGELFF	TGTGCCAGCAGCGGATTTACCGGGGAGCTGTTTTTT
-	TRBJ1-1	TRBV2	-	CASSEVRRFAEAFF	TGTGCCAGCAGTGAAGTAAGAAGGTTCGCTGAAGCTTTCTTT